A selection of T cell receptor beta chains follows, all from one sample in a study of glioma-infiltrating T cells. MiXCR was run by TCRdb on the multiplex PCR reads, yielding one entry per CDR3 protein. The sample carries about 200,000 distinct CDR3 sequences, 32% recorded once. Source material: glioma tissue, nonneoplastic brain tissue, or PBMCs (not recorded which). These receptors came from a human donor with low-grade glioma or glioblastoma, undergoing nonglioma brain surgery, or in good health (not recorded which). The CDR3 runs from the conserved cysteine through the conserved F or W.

CASSLDRWGAGELVF,TRBJ2-2,TRBV11-2
CASSFPLGTQYF,TRBJ2-3,TRBV27
CASISRGYTDTEAFF,TRBJ1-1,TRBV19
CAISESRTTYEQYF,TRBJ2-7,TRBV10-3
CASSFDGWRQETQYF,TRBJ2-5,TRBV5-5
CASSSDYQETQYF,TRBJ2-5,TRBV6-2/TRBV6-3
CASSQDRGYTF,TRBJ1-2,TRBV3-1
CASSLLSPVPPDTQYF,TRBJ2-3,TRBV5-1
CASSSPGTAHSPLHF,TRBJ1-6,TRBV11-1
CASSQEDRGPNEQFF,TRBJ2-1,TRBV4-3
CASSSPGTGFKTQYF,TRBJ2-5,TRBV7-2
CASSLAGGVQPQHF,TRBJ1-5,TRBV7-3
CASSLRLQGDHEQYF,TRBJ2-7,TRBV27
CASSLHGQGRVNQPQHF,TRBJ1-5,TRBV12-3/TRBV12-4
CASSFTPGTVNTEAFF,TRBJ1-1,TRBV28
CASSQDLTSSGGTQYF,TRBJ2-5,TRBV4-3
CASSPEVLAGGVTGELFF,TRBJ2-2,TRBV7-2
CSVTGTGNTEAFF,TRBJ1-1,TRBV29-1
CASSPDGTARHQPQHF,TRBJ1-5,TRBV6-1
CATSRDVPSGSIYEQYF,TRBJ2-7,TRBV15
CASSRGGQVSNQPQHF,TRBJ1-5,TRBV7-2
CSSSYFLLTGELFF,TRBJ2-2,TRBV6-2/TRBV6-3
CAIRGVSGGDYEQYF,TRBJ2-7,TRBV10-3
CASSFRPGGRTGANVLTF,TRBJ2-6,TRBV27
CASSRLRGESYEQYF,TRBJ2-7,TRBV4-3
CSVGGAGGAGHSGNTIYF,TRBJ1-3,TRBV29-1
CSAEVREWGTGELFF,TRBJ2-2,TRBV20-1
CASSPSRTYEQYF,TRBJ2-7,TRBV18
CASSDGDRGYGYTF,TRBJ1-2,TRBV2
CASSYGTRPKTQYF,TRBJ2-5,TRBV6-2/TRBV6-3
CASSPLAGSAYEQYF,TRBJ2-7,TRBV2
CSARWGGPYEQYF,TRBJ2-7,TRBV20-1
CATRSGTTFVAGQFF,TRBJ2-1,TRBV6-1
CASSQAGLFDTQYF,TRBJ2-3,TRBV4-3
CAISSGGTDTQYF,TRBJ2-3,TRBV10-3
CSPRGTSGMNEQFF,TRBJ2-1,TRBV20-1
CASMIGTVGAYGYTF,TRBJ1-2,TRBV19
CASSLGGGQRFQETQYF,TRBJ2-5,TRBV7-2
CTSSPPGLTGNEAFF,TRBJ1-1,TRBV18
CASSQSGGTYNEQFF,TRBJ2-1,TRBV3-1
CSASLLAETPDTQYF,TRBJ2-3,TRBV20-1
CASSLSPGSGGEQYF,TRBJ2-7,TRBV7-2
CASSPGGWANVLTF,TRBJ2-6,TRBV18
CAGNSGSTYEQYF,TRBJ2-7,TRBV2
CASSPRDYGANVLTF,TRBJ2-6,TRBV6-6
CASSARGAEQETQYF,TRBJ2-5,TRBV9
CASSQAGYNEQFF,TRBJ2-1,TRBV3-1
CASSQGSTGANVLTF,TRBJ2-6,TRBV4-1
CASSYTPGSTNEQFF,TRBJ2-1,TRBV6-5
CATSRDQRSTEAFF,TRBJ1-1,TRBV15